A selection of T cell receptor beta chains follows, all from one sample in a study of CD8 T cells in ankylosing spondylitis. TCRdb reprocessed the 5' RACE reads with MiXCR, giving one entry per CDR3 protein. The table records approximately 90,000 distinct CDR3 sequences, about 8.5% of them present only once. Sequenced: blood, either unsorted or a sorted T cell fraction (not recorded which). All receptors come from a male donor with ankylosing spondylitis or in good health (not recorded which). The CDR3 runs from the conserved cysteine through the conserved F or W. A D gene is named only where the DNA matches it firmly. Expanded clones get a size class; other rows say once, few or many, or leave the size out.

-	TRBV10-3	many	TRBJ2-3	CAISGATITDTQYF	TGTGCCATCAGTGGAGCGACAATCACAGATACGCAGTATTTT
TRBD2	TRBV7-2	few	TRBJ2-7	CASSFGTSNPYF	TGTGCCAGCAGCTTCGGGACTAGCAACCCGTACTTC
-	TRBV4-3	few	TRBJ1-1	CASSQVRGDTEAFF	TGCGCCAGCAGCCAAGTGCGGGGAGACACTGAAGCTTTCTTT
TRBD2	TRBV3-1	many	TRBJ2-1	CASRKGLAEYNEQFF	TGTGCCAGCAGGAAAGGGCTAGCGGAGTACAATGAGCAGTTCTTC
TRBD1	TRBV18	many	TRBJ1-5	CASSSDRVQGGPQHF	TGTGCCAGCTCTAGCGACAGGGTCCAGGGGGGGCCCCAGCATTTT
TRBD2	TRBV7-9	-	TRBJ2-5	CASSPGLPGQNGGETQYF	TGTGCCAGCAGCCCGGGGCTCCCCGGCCAAAACGGGGGGGAGACCCAGTACTTC
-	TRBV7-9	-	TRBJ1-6	CASSLTSGHNSPLHF	TGTGCCAGCAGCTTAACGTCAGGGCACAATTCACCCCTCCACTTT
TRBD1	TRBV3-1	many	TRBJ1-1	CASSRDFTGDTEAFF	TGTGCCAGCAGCCGGGACTTCACAGGGGACACTGAAGCTTTCTTT
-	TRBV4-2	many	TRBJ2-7	CASSQEAYTSSYEQYF	TGTGCCAGCAGCCAAGAAGCTTACACGAGCTCCTACGAGCAGTACTTC
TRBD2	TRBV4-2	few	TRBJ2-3	CASSLPSGGGTDTQYF	TGTGCCAGCAGCCTTCCGAGCGGGGGAGGCACAGATACGCAGTATTTT
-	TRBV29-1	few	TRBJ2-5	CSDRILETQYF	TGCAGCGACCGAATTTTGGAGACCCAGTACTTC
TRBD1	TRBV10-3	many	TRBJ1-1	CAITPGQGTEAFF	TGTGCCATCACCCCGGGACAGGGGACTGAAGCTTTCTTT
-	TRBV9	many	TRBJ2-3	CASSVARSTDTQYF	TGTGCCAGCAGCGTAGCCCGTAGTACAGATACGCAGTATTTT
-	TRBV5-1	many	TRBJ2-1	CASSLEVMRSYNEQFF	TGCGCCAGCAGCTTGGAGGTGATGCGCTCCTACAATGAGCAGTTCTTC
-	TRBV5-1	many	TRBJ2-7	CASSLAPSGGLSDEQYF	TGCGCCAGCAGCTTGGCCCCGTCGGGGGGCTTGTCGGACGAGCAGTACTTC
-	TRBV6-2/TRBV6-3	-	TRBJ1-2	CASKLQQRDGYTF	TGTGCCAGCAAACTACAACAGCGGGATGGCTACACCTTC
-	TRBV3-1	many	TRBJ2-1	CASTQEPVGAFYNEQFF	TGTGCCTCCACCCAAGAACCCGTCGGGGCCTTTTACAATGAGCAGTTCTTC
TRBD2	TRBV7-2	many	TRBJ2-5	CASSLVGGTQETQYF	TGTGCCAGCAGCTTAGTCGGGGGGACTCAAGAGACCCAGTACTTC
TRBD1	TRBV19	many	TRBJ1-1	CASLGQGLGTEAFF	TGTGCCAGTCTGGGACAGGGGCTTGGCACTGAAGCTTTCTTT
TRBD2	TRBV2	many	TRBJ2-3	CASYGTSGTDTQYF	TGTGCCAGCTACGGGACTAGCGGGACAGATACGCAGTATTTT
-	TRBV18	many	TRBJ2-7	CASSPRQDGREQYF	TGTGCCAGCTCACCGCGGCAGGATGGTCGGGAGCAGTACTTC
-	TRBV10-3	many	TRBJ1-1	CATQTASSRAFF	TGTGCCACCCAGACAGCCTCGAGTCGGGCTTTCTTT
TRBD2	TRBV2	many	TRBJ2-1	CASSERGTSGPAVQFF	TGTGCCAGCAGTGAAAGAGGGACTAGCGGCCCGGCGGTGCAGTTCTTC
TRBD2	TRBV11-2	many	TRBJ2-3	CASRDRLAGETDTQYF	TGTGCCAGCAGGGACCGACTAGCGGGAGAGACAGATACGCAGTATTTT
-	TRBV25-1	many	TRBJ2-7	CASSEPGVTYEQYF	TGTGCCAGCAGTGAACCGGGAGTCACATACGAGCAGTACTTC
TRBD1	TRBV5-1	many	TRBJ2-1	CASSSLTGDNEQFF	TGCGCCAGCAGCTCACTGACAGGGGACAATGAGCAGTTCTTC
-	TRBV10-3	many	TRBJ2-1	CAISDMREGNEQFF	TGTGCCATCAGTGATATGCGGGAAGGCAATGAGCAGTTCTTC
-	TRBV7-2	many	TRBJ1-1	CASSFSEGTEAFF	TGTGCCAGCAGCTTTAGTGAGGGGACTGAAGCTTTCTTT
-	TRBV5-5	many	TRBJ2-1	CASRTGYNEQFF	TGTGCCAGCAGAACGGGGTACAATGAGCAGTTCTTC
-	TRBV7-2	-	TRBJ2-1	CASSFSQPGTWLDEQFF	TGTGCCAGCAGCTTCTCCCAACCCGGGACTTGGCTCGATGAGCAGTTCTTC
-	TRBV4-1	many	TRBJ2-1	CASSQPGPPGVNEQFF	TGCGCCAGCAGCCAGCCGGGACCTCCGGGGGTGAATGAGCAGTTCTTC
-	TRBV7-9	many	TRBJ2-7	CASSSSTSTKQYF	TGTGCCAGCAGCTCCTCGACTTCTACGAAGCAGTACTTC
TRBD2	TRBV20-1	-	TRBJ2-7	CSAGLAGAYEQYF	TGCAGTGCAGGACTAGCGGGAGCCTACGAGCAGTACTTC
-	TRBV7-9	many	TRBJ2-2	CASSLSGTNTGELFF	TGTGCCAGCAGCTTATCAGGAACGAACACCGGGGAGCTGTTTTTT
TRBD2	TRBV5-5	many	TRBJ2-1	CAALGGEQFF	TGTGCCGCCCTGGGGGGGGAGCAGTTCTTC
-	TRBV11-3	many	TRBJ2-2	CASSQMGTGELFF	TGTGCCAGCAGCCAGATGGGCACCGGGGAGCTGTTTTTT
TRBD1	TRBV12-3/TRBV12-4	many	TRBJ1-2	CASSLGPGQGFGYTF	TGTGCCAGCAGTTTAGGCCCGGGACAGGGGTTCGGCTACACCTTC
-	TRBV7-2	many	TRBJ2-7	CASSVVSLVGEQYF	TGTGCCAGCAGCGTGGTCAGCCTTGTTGGCGAGCAGTACTTC
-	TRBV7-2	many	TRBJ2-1	CASSLELLYNEQFF	TGTGCCAGCAGCTTAGAACTCCTCTACAATGAGCAGTTCTTC
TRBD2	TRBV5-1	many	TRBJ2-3	CASSLRVAGGIHTQYF	TGCGCCAGCAGCTTGCGAGTAGCGGGAGGGATACATACGCAGTATTTT
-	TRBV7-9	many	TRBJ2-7	CASSLAWVASRQYF	TGTGCCAGCAGCTTAGCGTGGGTAGCAAGTCGGCAGTACTTC
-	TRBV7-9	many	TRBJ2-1	CASSSTPSANNEQFF	TGTGCCAGCAGCTCCACCCCTAGCGCAAACAATGAGCAGTTCTTC
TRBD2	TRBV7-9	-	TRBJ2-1	CASSLVAGLGYNEQFF	TGTGCCAGCAGCTTAGTAGCGGGATTGGGGTACAATGAGCAGTTCTTC
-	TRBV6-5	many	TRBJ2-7	CASSYTRGGSYEQYF	TGTGCCAGCAGTTACACCAGGGGGGGGTCCTACGAGCAGTACTTC
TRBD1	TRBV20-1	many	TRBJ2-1	CSARGTTGGTKKFSYNEQFF	TGCAGTGCTAGAGGGACAACAGGGGGGACCAAGAAATTCTCCTACAATGAGCAGTTCTTC
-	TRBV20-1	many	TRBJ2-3	CSAASRGRDTQYF	TGCAGTGCGGCCAGTCGGGGACGAGATACGCAGTATTTT
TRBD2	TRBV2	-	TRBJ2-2	CASTDGRGTGELFF	TGTGCCAGCACCGACGGGAGGGGGACCGGGGAGCTGTTTTTT
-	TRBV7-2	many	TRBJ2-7	CASSLRTLLSYEQYF	TGTGCCAGCAGCTTAAGAACCTTACTCTCCTACGAGCAGTACTTC
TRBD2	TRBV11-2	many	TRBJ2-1	CASSLVLAGELGEQFF	TGTGCCAGCAGCTTAGTTCTAGCGGGGGAGTTGGGTGAGCAGTTCTTC
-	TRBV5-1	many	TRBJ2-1	CASSLVPSSGNEQFF	TGCGCCAGCAGCTTAGTACCGTCTTCGGGGAATGAGCAGTTCTTC
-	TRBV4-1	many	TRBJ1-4	CASSQVGAGAVATNEKLFF	TGCGCCAGCAGCCAAGTAGGGGCAGGGGCTGTGGCAACTAATGAAAAACTGTTTTTT
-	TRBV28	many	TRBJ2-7	CASSLYGFRPSSYEQYF	TGTGCCAGCAGTTTATACGGGTTCCGTCCTAGCTCCTACGAGCAGTACTTC